Presented here are 8 T cell receptor beta chains from one specimen sequenced in a study of blood T cells in healthy people across ages. PCR was performed a second time for about 7 to 12 cycles using a sample-barcoded 5' primer and a J-beta primer mix. TCRdb reprocessed the 5' RACE reads via MiXCR and lists one record per CDR3 protein. The sample has some 1.7 million distinct CDR3 sequences; about 30% are singletons. The sequenced sample was blood. These receptors were obtained from a woman younger than 45 in good health.

This clonotype has more than one count but fewer than ten. This rearrangement joins TRBV6-5 to TRBJ1-1; tentatively, D is TRBD1 (5 bases). V lost 7 bases and J lost 1, with 10 bases in between. The CDR3 is made up of 13 amino acids. From germline, CDR1 is MNHEY and CDR2 SVGAGI. The CDR3: CASTREQNTEAFF. The CDR3 DNA follows: TGTGCCAGCACCAGGGAGCAGAACACTGAAGCTTTCTTT.

The chain uses TRBV20-1 and TRBJ2-5, with a tentative D call TRBD1 (6 bases). The CDR3 is 13 residues long. Germline CDR1 is DFQATT and CDR2 is SNEGSKA (reference sequence). Trimming cost V 4 bases and J 2 bases, with 11 bases left between them. For the CDR3, the DNA is TGCAGTGCTACTGAGGGGGTGCAAGAGACCCAGTACTTC. Its protein is CSATEGVQETQYF.

Of note for this clonotype: At one end the junction does not follow the germline gene, possibly because of a read error. The CDR3 reads CSAGTGVDTGEPFF. The CDR3 DNA sequence: TGCAGTGCGGGGACAGGGGTTGACACCGGGGAGCCGTTTTTT. The chain employs TRBV20-1 and TRBJ2-2; 10 bases fit TRBD1. CDR3 length: 14 residues. The germline CDR1 and CDR2 sequences are DFQATT and SNEGSKA (reference sequence).

The chain couples TRBV4-1 to TRBJ1-4, with D possibly TRBD1 on 6 matching bases. The CDR3 has 16 amino acids. The ends were cut back, 2 bases at V and 0 bases at J, with 10 bases in the middle. Germline-derived CDR1 and CDR2 are MGHRA and YSYEKL. Here the CDR3 DNA reads TGCGCCAGCAGCCAACCCACAGGGTCAACTAATGAAAAACTGTTTTTT. This gives the protein CASSQPTGSTNEKLFF.

This CDR3 is CSARPSTRSEQFF. For the CDR3, the DNA is TGCAGTGCTAGGCCCTCGACTAGGTCTGAGCAGTTCTTC. The chain employs TRBV20-1 and TRBJ2-1; the D gene is possibly TRBD2 (6 bases). CDR3 length: 13 amino acids. Germline V gives CDR1 DFQATT, CDR2 SNEGSKA (reference sequence). Trimming pared 3 bases from V and 9 bases from J, leaving 15 bases between.

The chain uses TRBV5-1 and TRBJ2-3, with D perhaps TRBD1 (6 bases). Germline values: CDR1 SGHRS, CDR2 YFSETQ. The CDR3 length is 17 residues. The V end was cut by 4 bases, the J end by 4 bases, with 22 bases between. The CDR3, as DNA: TGCGCCAGCAGCCCACGCCTACGCAACAGGGCGCCAGATACGCAGTATTTT. Amino acid sequence: CASSPRLRNRAPDTQYF.

The sample holds many counts of this clonotype. This chain uses TRBV7-2 with TRBJ2-1; D gene unclear. Germline CDR1 reads SGHTA; CDR2 reads FQGNSA. This CDR3 region has 13 residues. V gave up 0 bases and J gave up 7 bases, with 7 bases separating them. CDR3 residues: CASSLALRNEQFF. For the CDR3, the DNA is TGTGCCAGCAGCTTAGCGCTACGAAATGAGCAGTTCTTC.

In nucleotides, the CDR3 is TGTGCCAGCAGCCCAGGACAGGGCGGTTTAGATACGCAGTATTTT. It yields the protein CASSPGQGGLDTQYF. V usage is TRBV3-1 and J usage is TRBJ2-3; 8 bases align to TRBD1. Germline trimming cut 4 bases from V and 5 bases from J; bases unmatched to any gene: 8. Germline-derived CDR1 and CDR2 are LGHDT and YNNKEL (reference sequence). The CDR3 loop spans 15 amino acids.